This T cell receptor (beta chain) is drawn from a study of T cell clonality in common variable immunodeficiency. General study findings and limits: In common variable immunodeficiency, TCR beta chains reportedly carried fewer deletions and N-nucleotide insertions. CVID subjects shared fewer TCRbeta clones than healthy controls did.

There are 15 residues in the CDR3. Losses at the gene ends were 1 base for V and 3 bases for J; bases not matched to a gene: 3. Germline V CDR1 and CDR2: SEHNR, FQNEAQ (reference sequence). Profiling relied on immunoSEQ multiplex PCR, and the TCRdb table lists in-frame clones only, not all of them. The table lists about 42,000 clones, no singletons, with 5% to 6.5% in the top ten. This clone was picked up a small number of times. No antigen is known for it. The read gets to within 3 residues of the CDR3 end, and the germline J gene fills in the rest. J is TRBJ2-5 and V is TRBV7-9, with 9 bases that match TRBD2. Sequenced sample: peripheral blood mononuclear cells. This receptor was obtained from a human donor with common variable immunodeficiency. The DNA read from the CDR3 is TGTGCCAGCAGCTTAGGGGCTAGCGGGGAAGAGACC. Translated, it gives CASSLGASGEET. The complete CDR3 protein is CASSLGASGEETQYF.